The rows below give T cell receptor beta chains drawn from one sample of a study of cytomegalovirus exposure and HLA in healthy donors. Sequenced by immunoSEQ multiplex PCR; TCRdb stores in-frame clones only, minus some. Of 100,000 to 150,000 clones listed, roughly 89% were seen once; the top ten hold 2% to 2.5%. Source material: PBMCs. These receptors were taken from a woman between 18 and 29 years old in good health and CMV-seronegative. Both conserved end residues are part of each CDR3. A D gene is named only where the DNA matches it firmly. For some rows the clone size is stated as once, few or many, or as a class when expanded; others skip it.

v_gene: TRBV5-4
abundance: -
j_gene: TRBJ2-3
d_gene: TRBD2
CDR3nt: TGTGCCAGCAGCTTTATACTAGCGGGAAGGCGAGATACGCAGTATTTT
CDR3aa: CASSFILAGRRDTQYF

v_gene: TRBV7-6
abundance: few
j_gene: TRBJ2-7
d_gene: -
CDR3nt: TGTGCCAGCAGCCCGGGAAGCCAGAGCTCCTACGAGCAGTACTTC
CDR3aa: CASSPGSQSSYEQYF

v_gene: TRBV6-5
abundance: -
j_gene: TRBJ2-7
d_gene: TRBD2
CDR3nt: TGTGCCAGCAGTCGGACTAGAGAAAGCGAGCAGTACTTC
CDR3aa: CASSRTRESEQYF

v_gene: TRBV19
abundance: -
j_gene: TRBJ2-3
d_gene: TRBD1
CDR3nt: TGTGCCAGTAATTATGAGGGGGCTAGCACAGATACGCAGTATTTT
CDR3aa: CASNYEGASTDTQYF

v_gene: TRBV21-1
abundance: once
j_gene: TRBJ2-1
d_gene: -
CDR3nt: TGTGCCAGCAGCAGAGACAGACTCAATGAGCAGTTCTTC
CDR3aa: CASSRDRLNEQFF

v_gene: TRBV29-1
abundance: -
j_gene: TRBJ2-3
d_gene: TRBD2
CDR3nt: TGCAGCGTTGAGCGGGGGAGCACAGATACGCAGTATTTT
CDR3aa: CSVERGSTDTQYF

v_gene: TRBV9
abundance: -
j_gene: TRBJ2-1
d_gene: TRBD2
CDR3nt: TGTGCCAGCAGCGAACTAGCGGGAGGGACAGTGTCCTACAATGAGCAGTTCTTC
CDR3aa: CASSELAGGTVSYNEQFF

v_gene: TRBV5-4
abundance: -
j_gene: TRBJ2-7
d_gene: TRBD1
CDR3nt: TGTGCCAGCCGGCTACAGGGGGAATCTTACGAGCAGTACTTC
CDR3aa: CASRLQGESYEQYF

v_gene: TRBV28
abundance: once
j_gene: TRBJ2-5
d_gene: TRBD2
CDR3nt: TGTGCCAGCAGCCTACTAGCGAGACCCGCGGAGACCCAGTACTTC
CDR3aa: CASSLLARPAETQYF

v_gene: TRBV10-3
abundance: -
j_gene: TRBJ1-1
d_gene: -
CDR3nt: TGTGCCATCCAAATAGAGGGGAACACTGAAGCTTTCTTT
CDR3aa: CAIQIEGNTEAFF

v_gene: TRBV4-2
abundance: -
j_gene: TRBJ2-2
d_gene: -
CDR3nt: TGTGCCAGCAGCCAAGAACTAGGCAAGAACACCGGGGAGCTGTTTTTT
CDR3aa: CASSQELGKNTGELFF

v_gene: TRBV7-8
abundance: -
j_gene: TRBJ1-2
d_gene: -
CDR3nt: TGTGCCAGCAGCACAAGGGACACCAGAACTAACTATGGCTACACCTTC
CDR3aa: CASSTRDTRTNYGYTF

v_gene: TRBV28
abundance: -
j_gene: TRBJ2-6
d_gene: -
CDR3nt: TGTGCCAGCAGGGGATCTCAGGGCCGCTCTGGGGCCAACGTCCTGACTTTC
CDR3aa: CASRGSQGRSGANVLTF

v_gene: TRBV19
abundance: -
j_gene: TRBJ2-7
d_gene: TRBD2
CDR3nt: TGTGCCAGTAGTATGCGGTTCGGTAGCGGGAGCTACGAGCAGTACTTC
CDR3aa: CASSMRFGSGSYEQYF

v_gene: TRBV5-1
abundance: -
j_gene: TRBJ2-7
d_gene: -
CDR3nt: TGCGCCAGCAGTCTAAACTCCTACGAGCAGTACTTC
CDR3aa: CASSLNSYEQYF

v_gene: TRBV6-5
abundance: -
j_gene: TRBJ1-5
d_gene: TRBD1
CDR3nt: TGTGCCAGCAGTTGGACAGGGGGCTTGGGGCAGCCCCAGCATTTT
CDR3aa: CASSWTGGLGQPQHF

v_gene: TRBV15
abundance: -
j_gene: TRBJ2-7
d_gene: -
CDR3nt: TGTGCCACCAGCGAGGGCCGATTTAGCTCCTACGAGCAGTACTTC
CDR3aa: CATSEGRFSSYEQYF

v_gene: TRBV7-9
abundance: -
j_gene: TRBJ1-4
d_gene: TRBD1
CDR3nt: TGTGCCAGCAGCTCCTGGACAGGGACGGGATCTAATGAAAAACTGTTTTTT
CDR3aa: CASSSWTGTGSNEKLFF

v_gene: TRBV7-9
abundance: -
j_gene: TRBJ1-5
d_gene: TRBD1
CDR3nt: TGTGCCAGCAGCTTAGATGGCAGGGGGAACAATCAGCCCCAGCATTTT
CDR3aa: CASSLDGRGNNQPQHF

v_gene: TRBV19
abundance: once
j_gene: TRBJ2-1
d_gene: -
CDR3nt: TGTGCCAGTAGTACGACTCCAATGAGGGTCCTCTTC
CDR3aa: CASSTTPMRVLF

v_gene: TRBV4-1
abundance: -
j_gene: TRBJ2-7
d_gene: TRBD2
CDR3nt: TGCGCCAGCTCCGAACTAGCGGGAGTACCCGAGCAGTACTTC
CDR3aa: CASSELAGVPEQYF

v_gene: TRBV6-1
abundance: -
j_gene: TRBJ2-7
d_gene: -
CDR3nt: TGTGCCAGCACTAGAGATGAAACCTACGAGCAGTACTTC
CDR3aa: CASTRDETYEQYF

v_gene: TRBV27
abundance: -
j_gene: TRBJ2-6
d_gene: TRBD1
CDR3nt: TGTGCCAGCAGTAGACAGGGACCGGCAGGGGCCAACGTCCTGACTTTC
CDR3aa: CASSRQGPAGANVLTF

v_gene: TRBV5-4
abundance: -
j_gene: TRBJ2-7
d_gene: -
CDR3nt: TGTGCCAGCAGCCCCGGACAGCTATCCTACGAGCAGTACTTC
CDR3aa: CASSPGQLSYEQYF

v_gene: TRBV4-1
abundance: -
j_gene: TRBJ2-4
d_gene: -
CDR3nt: TGCGCCAGCAGCCCATCCCCCGCCTTAGAGCTAGCCAAAAACATTCAGTACTTC
CDR3aa: CASSPSPALELAKNIQYF

v_gene: TRBV6-1
abundance: -
j_gene: TRBJ2-7
d_gene: TRBD1
CDR3nt: TGTGCCAGCAGTGACTTTCCGGGACAGGGGGACAACTACGAGCAGTACTTC
CDR3aa: CASSDFPGQGDNYEQYF

v_gene: TRBV28
abundance: -
j_gene: TRBJ1-4
d_gene: TRBD1
CDR3nt: TGTGCCAGCAGTTTCTTTTTACAGGGGGGAGGCGAAAAACTGTTTTTT
CDR3aa: CASSFFLQGGGEKLFF

v_gene: TRBV6-5
abundance: once
j_gene: TRBJ2-7
d_gene: -
CDR3nt: TGTGCCAGCAGTTACTCGATCGGGACATACCACTACGAGCAGTACTTC
CDR3aa: CASSYSIGTYHYEQYF

v_gene: TRBV28
abundance: -
j_gene: TRBJ2-6
d_gene: -
CDR3nt: TGTGCCAGCAGGCACCGGAATTTGAGGGGGTCTGGGGCCAACGTCCTGACTTTC
CDR3aa: CASRHRNLRGSGANVLTF

v_gene: TRBV29-1
abundance: -
j_gene: TRBJ1-2
d_gene: -
CDR3nt: TGCAGCGTTGAAGATCCAGGAGGGGATTATGGCTATGGCTACACCTTC
CDR3aa: CSVEDPGGDYGYGYTF

v_gene: TRBV18
abundance: -
j_gene: TRBJ2-7
d_gene: TRBD1
CDR3nt: TGTGCCAGCTCACCAACCACCGGGACAGGGGGCAACGAGCAGTACTTC
CDR3aa: CASSPTTGTGGNEQYF

v_gene: TRBV10-3
abundance: -
j_gene: TRBJ1-2
d_gene: TRBD1
CDR3nt: TGTGCCATCAGAACGACAGGGGCAGAAGGCTATGGCTACACCTTC
CDR3aa: CAIRTTGAEGYGYTF

v_gene: TRBV4-1
abundance: -
j_gene: TRBJ1-1
d_gene: -
CDR3nt: TGCGCCAGCAGCCAACCAGGGGACACTGAAGCTTTCTTT
CDR3aa: CASSQPGDTEAFF

v_gene: TRBV4-1
abundance: once
j_gene: TRBJ2-2
d_gene: TRBD1
CDR3nt: TGCGCCAGCAGTCAGAGACTCACCGGGACAGGGTATACCGGGGAGCTGTTTTTT
CDR3aa: CASSQRLTGTGYTGELFF

v_gene: TRBV29-1
abundance: -
j_gene: TRBJ2-7
d_gene: -
CDR3nt: TGCAGCGTAGAAACACAATACGAGCAGTACTTC
CDR3aa: CSVETQYEQYF

v_gene: TRBV5-1
abundance: -
j_gene: TRBJ2-2
d_gene: -
CDR3nt: TGCGCCAGCAGCTTGACGGGGGTCGGCGGGGAGCTGTTTTTT
CDR3aa: CASSLTGVGGELFF

v_gene: TRBV28
abundance: -
j_gene: TRBJ1-1
d_gene: TRBD1
CDR3nt: TGTGCCAGCAGAGATACAGGGGGCTTGACTGAAGCTTTCTTT
CDR3aa: CASRDTGGLTEAFF

v_gene: TRBV5-6
abundance: -
j_gene: TRBJ2-2
d_gene: -
CDR3nt: TGTGCCAGCAGCTACGGGAACACCGGGGAGCTGTTTTTT
CDR3aa: CASSYGNTGELFF

v_gene: TRBV28
abundance: -
j_gene: TRBJ2-7
d_gene: -
CDR3nt: TGTGCCACCCAGACTAGCTCCTACGAGCAGTACTTC
CDR3aa: CATQTSSYEQYF

v_gene: TRBV10-3
abundance: -
j_gene: TRBJ2-1
d_gene: -
CDR3nt: TGTGCCATCAGTGAGACCCTAGCGAAGTCCTACAATGAGCAGTTCTTC
CDR3aa: CAISETLAKSYNEQFF

v_gene: TRBV5-1
abundance: -
j_gene: TRBJ1-1
d_gene: -
CDR3nt: TGCGCCAGCAGCTTGGAGGCACCCCTGGGAGACACTGAAGCTTTCTTT
CDR3aa: CASSLEAPLGDTEAFF

v_gene: TRBV5-1
abundance: -
j_gene: TRBJ2-7
d_gene: -
CDR3nt: TGCGCCAGCAGCTTGGAAGGGGGGGCCGAGCAGTACTTC
CDR3aa: CASSLEGGAEQYF

v_gene: TRBV7-6
abundance: -
j_gene: TRBJ2-7
d_gene: -
CDR3nt: TGTGCCAGCAGCTTAGCTTTGCGGGGAGAGCAGTACTTC
CDR3aa: CASSLALRGEQYF

v_gene: TRBV7-9
abundance: -
j_gene: TRBJ2-2
d_gene: -
CDR3nt: TGTGCCAGCAGCTTAACGGGGGAAGGAGACCACACCGGGGAGCTGTTTTTT
CDR3aa: CASSLTGEGDHTGELFF

v_gene: TRBV9
abundance: -
j_gene: TRBJ1-2
d_gene: -
CDR3nt: TGTGCCAGCAGCGTAGAGGTCTGTCTAGACGGATATGGCTACACCTTC
CDR3aa: CASSVEVCLDGYGYTF

v_gene: TRBV20-1
abundance: -
j_gene: TRBJ2-1
d_gene: TRBD2
CDR3nt: TGCAGTGCCCTAGCGGAATGGGAGCAGTTCTTC
CDR3aa: CSALAEWEQFF

v_gene: TRBV27
abundance: -
j_gene: TRBJ1-5
d_gene: -
CDR3nt: TGTGCCAGCAGTTTTTTAGCCTTGTTGGGTAAAGATCAGCCCCAGCATTTT
CDR3aa: CASSFLALLGKDQPQHF

v_gene: TRBV5-1
abundance: once
j_gene: TRBJ2-7
d_gene: -
CDR3nt: TGCGCCAGCAGCTTGAGAGGCAACTCCTACGAGCAGTACTTC
CDR3aa: CASSLRGNSYEQYF

v_gene: TRBV10-3
abundance: -
j_gene: TRBJ2-7
d_gene: -
CDR3nt: TGTGCCACCGCTATCTGGACTTCGGCAACCTACGAGCAGTACTTC
CDR3aa: CATAIWTSATYEQYF

v_gene: TRBV11-2
abundance: -
j_gene: TRBJ2-3
d_gene: TRBD1
CDR3nt: TGTGCCAGCACCGCGACAGGGGATATCACAGATACGCAGTATTTT
CDR3aa: CASTATGDITDTQYF

v_gene: TRBV27
abundance: -
j_gene: TRBJ2-3
d_gene: -
CDR3nt: TGTGCCAGCAGTTTATCATGGAGAACAGATACGCAGTATTTT
CDR3aa: CASSLSWRTDTQYF